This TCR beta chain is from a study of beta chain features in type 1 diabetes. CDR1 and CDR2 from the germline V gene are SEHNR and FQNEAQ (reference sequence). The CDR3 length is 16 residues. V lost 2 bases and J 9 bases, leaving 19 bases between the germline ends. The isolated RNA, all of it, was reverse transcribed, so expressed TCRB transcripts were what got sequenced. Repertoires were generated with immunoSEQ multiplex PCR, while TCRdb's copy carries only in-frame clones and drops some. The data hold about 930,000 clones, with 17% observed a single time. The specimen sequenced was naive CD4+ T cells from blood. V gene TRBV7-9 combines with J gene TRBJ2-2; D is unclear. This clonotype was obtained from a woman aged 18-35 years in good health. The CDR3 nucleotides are TGTGCCAGCAGCTTACCTAGGGTCCGCGCGCCTCGGGAGCTGTTTTTT. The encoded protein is CASSLPRVRAPRELFF.